Reported below is one T cell receptor (beta chain). Methods used by the authors: Amplification of reference gene primers was used by the study to estimate nucleated cell counts. The assay was immunoSEQ multiplex PCR, and TCRdb's table has in-frame clones only and misses some. V and J calls and clone size follow that table, whereas D and trimming were derived from the DNA. Of roughly 140,000 clones in the sample, 80% to 90% were seen once. This record belongs to a study of blood T cell repertoires in COVID-19. V was shortened by 4 bases and J by 3 bases, with 13 bases between the two germline ends. The CDR3 loop spans 14 amino acids. Per germline, CDR1 SGDLS and CDR2 YYNGEE.

The clonotype was recovered from a woman in her sixties with COVID-19, enrolled during active disease. The sequenced material came from peripheral blood. The V and J genes are TRBV9 and TRBJ1-1; D remains ambiguous. The CDR3 here is CASSPHGRDTEAFF. CDR3 nucleotide sequence: TGTGCCAGCAGCCCCCACGGGAGGGACACTGAAGCTTTCTTT.